This entry lists 2 T cell receptor beta chains sequenced from one sample in a study of T cells in Graves' hyperthyroidism and ophthalmopathy. Amplification targeted TCR beta CDR3 regions from RNA transcripts. A first-round RT-PCR of the TCR CDR3 used the HTBI primer set. A single record per CDR3 protein comes from TCRdb applying MiXCR to the multiplex PCR reads. The sample carries fewer than 350,000 distinct CDR3 sequences, about 15% recorded once. The sample comprised blood. The receptors here all came from a woman aged 45 to 65 with Graves' hyperthyroidism that later progressed to Graves' ophthalmopathy.

This chain uses TRBV5-6 with TRBJ2-1; D is unclear. CDR1 is SGHDT, CDR2 YYEEEE, per germline. V shed 0 bases and J shed 2 bases, with 12 bases lying between them. There are 16 residues in the CDR3. For the CDR3, the DNA is TGTGCCAGCAGCTTGGGGGTAGATTTGGCCTACAATGAGCAGTTCTTC. Translation: CASSLGVDLAYNEQFF.

The chain recombines TRBV5-6 with TRBJ1-4; 7 nucleotides line up with TRBD1. V lost 2 bases and J lost 4; bases outside the gene matches: 5. This CDR3 is 15 amino acids long. The germline V gene encodes CDR1 SGHDT and CDR2 YYEEEE. CDR3 coding DNA: TGTGCCAGCAGCTTCCGACAGGGTTTTAATGAAAAACTGTTTTTT. It specifies CASSFRQGFNEKLFF.